This T cell receptor beta chain was recovered during a study of blood T cell repertoires in COVID-19. Assay used: immunoSEQ multiplex PCR; TCRdb lists only in-frame clones, some missing. The table shows approximately 150,000 clones, with around 83% occurring only once. Looked up from germline, CDR1 is SNHLY and CDR2 is FYNNEI. The CDR3 has 15 amino acids. Between the trimmed V and J ends, which lost 5 bases and 1 base, there was a span of 11 bases. Material: peripheral blood. The V gene is TRBV2, the J gene TRBJ2-2, with TRBD2 as a possible D gene (5 bases). This receptor was identified in a human donor with acute or convalescent COVID-19. The donor label of this sample is uncertain. The CDR3 protein is CASSPGNMNTGELFF. The CDR3 nucleotides are TGTGCCAGCAGTCCCGGGAATATGAACACCGGGGAGCTGTTTTTT.